Only a few counts were recorded for the clone carrying this TCR beta chain. TCRdb recomputed calls from the 5' RACE reads with MiXCR, one row per CDR3 protein. Among a few hundred thousand distinct CDR3 sequences listed, roughly 15% were seen once. This entry comes from a study of T-cell memory formation after mild COVID-19. The receptor's source is a man younger than 35 who had mild COVID-19 (a few samples of this study predate the infection). Cell type and time point are not known. Input material: PBMCs or a T cell subset sorted from them (not recorded which).

The DNA for the CDR3 is TGTGCCAGCAGACGACGCACCCTAGCGGGGGGAAACTACAATGAGCAGTTCTTC. As protein: CASRRRTLAGGNYNEQFF. This sequence joins TRBV7-2 and TRBJ2-1; TRBD2 agrees at 11 bases. There are 18 residues in the CDR3. Germline CDR1 is SGHTA and CDR2 is FQGNSA. Trimming took 6 bases from V and 3 from J; bases not matched to a gene: 13.